The text below deals with one TCR beta chain. Antigen specificity is unknown. TCRdb called the reads again in MiXCR, with one record for every CDR3 protein. This sample has more than 20,000 distinct CDR3 sequences, with 35% to 45% found just once. CDR1 is MGHRA, CDR2 YSYEKL, per germline. The CDR3 spans 12 residues. Trimming removed 1 base at V and 6 bases at J, with 6 bases between. These data originate in a study of T cell repertoires in cytomegalovirus infection. The chain couples TRBV4-1 to TRBJ1-1; weak D call: TRBD1 (5 bases). This receptor was obtained from a human donor in good health (CMV status not recorded). Some clones in this sample may be carry-over from other donors' samples. Material: CD8+ T cells from cultured PBMCs, obtained from culture after CMV antigen stimulation. In nucleotides, the CDR3 is TGCGCCAGCAGCCAAGGGGGGGCTGAAGCTTTCTTT. Protein sequence: CASSQGGAEAFF.